A single sample is the source of the 30 T cell receptor beta chains below, sequenced in a study of T cell clusters in autoimmune cytopenias. TRB was amplified by touch-down multiplex PCR, primer pools A and B combined. TCRdb reprocessed the multiplex PCR reads; each CDR3 protein has one entry and no DNA is given. Its listing shows around 7,500 distinct CDR3 sequences. Each sample's input was 200 to 300 ng genomic DNA, 35,000 to 40,000 genome equivalents. The same sample was also studied in work on T cell repertoires in aging, cancer and after chemotherapy.

Sequenced: peripheral blood. The source is a human donor with an autoimmune cytopenia or autoimmune hepatitis (not recorded which).

This sequence joins TRBV7-6 and TRBJ2-3; TCRdb reports TRBD2, a call that lacks DNA to check it against. This CDR3 is 17 amino acids long. From germline, CDR1 is SGHVS and CDR2 FNYEAQ. The CDR3 region is CASSSLTSSGGTDTQYF.

Considering frequency, this clonotype is medium-sized (0.01 to 0.1%). This rearrangement joins TRBV7-2 to TRBJ1-2; the TCRdb call, TRBD1, lacks DNA for checking. Germline CDR1 SGHTA, CDR2 FQGNSA. The CDR3 sequence is 14 residues long. The CDR3 reads CASSAVVQDYGYTF.

The rearrangement joins TRBV7-2 to TRBJ1-5; TCRdb's D call of TRBD1 is untestable without DNA. There are 14 residues in the CDR3. Germline CDR1 and CDR2: SGHTA and FQGNSA. The CDR3 reads CASSSLQGYQPQHF.

This sequence joins TRBV10-3 and TRBJ2-2; the TCRdb call, TRBD1, lacks DNA for checking. The germline CDR1 and CDR2 sequences are ENHRY and SYGVKD. The CDR3 loop spans 13 amino acids. The CDR3 spells CATGTGGSGELFF.

This chain connects TRBV20-1 to TRBJ1-4. Germline CDR1 reads DFQATT; CDR2 reads SNEGSKA (reference sequence). The CDR3 contains 14 residues. This chain's CDR3 is CSAKAGGGNEKLFF.

The rearrangement uses TRBV19 and TRBJ2-7. Looked up from germline, CDR1 is LNHDA and CDR2 is SQIVND (reference sequence). This CDR3 contains 14 residues. The CDR3 protein is CASRWTPSSGEQYF.

The CDR3 loop is CASGSGTGDGYTF. The V call is TRBV12-5, the J call TRBJ1-2; the D call of TRBD1 rests on TCRdb alone, since no DNA is present to check it. The CDR3 consists of 13 residues. In germline, CDR1 is LGHNT, CDR2 FRNRAP.

V is TRBV6-5 and J is TRBJ1-3; the TCRdb call, TRBD1, lacks DNA for checking. CDR1 is MNHEY and CDR2 is SVGAGI in the germline V gene. CDR3 length: 13 residues. The CDR3 spells CASRVDSGKTIYF.

The chain uses TRBV12-3 or TRBV12-4 and TRBJ2-2; no DNA is available, so the TRBD2 call from TCRdb remains unchecked. The CDR3 runs to 15 residues. This chain's CDR3 is CASSYRAPYTGELFF.

The rearrangement links TRBV27 to TRBJ2-2; TCRdb calls TRBD2, which cannot be checked without DNA. The V gene's germline CDR1 is MNHEY and CDR2 SMNVEV (reference sequence). The CDR3 is 17 residues long. The CDR3 loop is CASSLPPGLAGKGELFF.

This chain links TRBV12-3 or TRBV12-4 with TRBJ1-4; TCRdb gives TRBD1 as the D gene, but with no DNA this cannot be confirmed. This CDR3 is built from 15 residues. The CDR3 here is CASSLTTGAGEKLFF.

The chain carries TRBV10-3 and TRBJ1-3. The CDR3 spans 17 residues. CDR1 and CDR2 from the germline V gene are ENHRY and SYGVKD. CDR3 protein: CAIGVGPGELSGNTIYF.

The rearrangement joins TRBV7-9 to TRBJ1-5; TCRdb reports TRBD1, a call that lacks DNA to check it against. CDR3 length: 15 amino acids. CDR1 and CDR2 from the germline V gene are SEHNR and FQNEAQ (reference sequence). The CDR3 reads CASSLGQGYNQPQHF.

Its frequency marks this clonotype as medium-sized (0.01 to 0.1%). The chain links TRBV29-1 to TRBJ1-1. Germline V gives CDR1 SQVTM, CDR2 ANQGSEA. The CDR3 is 14 amino acids. The CDR3 is CSVAPAGSNTEAFF. Looking up the rest from reference TRBV29-1 and TRBJ1-1 gives the full variable domain: SAVISQKPSRDICQRGTSLTIQCQVDSQVTMMFWYRQQPGQSLTLIATANQGSEATYESGFVIDKFPISRPNLTFSTLTVSNMSPEDSSIYLCSVAPAGSNTEAFFGQGTRLTVV.

The chain employs TRBV12-3 or TRBV12-4 and TRBJ1-3; no DNA is available, so the TRBD1 call from TCRdb remains unchecked. CDR3 length: 15 amino acids. CDR3 residues: CASRPPGQGGKTIYF.

V and J are TRBV14 and TRBJ1-6; TCRdb selects TRBD1, and the lack of DNA leaves this call unchecked. Germline CDR1 and CDR2: SGHDN and FVKESK. CDR3 length: 14 residues. CDR3 protein: CASSRTPLNSPLHF.

V and J are TRBV7-9 and TRBJ1-2; TCRdb's assignment of TRBD1 cannot be checked, as there is no DNA. The germline V gene has CDR1 SEHNR and CDR2 FQNEAQ (reference sequence). The CDR3 extends over 14 amino acids. CDR3 region: CASSPGTGVYGYTF.

The chain combines TRBV28 with TRBJ2-4; the TCRdb D gene call, TRBD1, has no DNA to confirm it. The germline gives CDR1 MDHEN, CDR2 SYDVKM. CDR3 length: 15 amino acids. CDR3 loop: CASSLRGIAKNIQYF.

The V gene is TRBV30, the J gene TRBJ2-5; the D call of TRBD1 rests on TCRdb alone, since no DNA is present to check it. In germline, CDR1 is GTSNPN, CDR2 SVGIG (reference sequence). The CDR3 is 16 amino acids. The CDR3 protein is CAWSVPRTGGGETQYF.

This chain joins TRBV27 and TRBJ2-1; there is no DNA to check the TCRdb D call of TRBD2. Germline CDR1 MNHEY, CDR2 SMNVEV (reference sequence). This CDR3 contains 18 residues. The CDR3 sequence is CASSLWGAGLAGRNEQFF.

This chain links TRBV20-1 with TRBJ2-7; TCRdb designates TRBD2, a call that cannot be tested without DNA. CDR3 length: 15 residues. CDR1 DFQATT and CDR2 SNEGSKA come from the germline V gene (reference sequence). The chain's CDR3 is CSAQKLAGGLYEQYF.

This clonotype is deemed medium-sized by its frequency. The rearrangement joins TRBV5-6 to TRBJ1-2. CDR1 SGHDT and CDR2 YYEEEE come from the germline V gene. The CDR3 has 13 amino acids. This CDR3 reads CASKRHVLYGYTF.

V is TRBV11-2 and J is TRBJ1-6. CDR3 size: 16 residues. CDR1 SGHAT and CDR2 FQNNGV come from the germline V gene. The CDR3 here is CASSLYDTSYNSPLHF.

The gene calls are TRBV19 and TRBJ1-3. Germline assignment: CDR1 LNHDA and CDR2 SQIVND (reference sequence). This CDR3 is 15 amino acids long. CDR3 sequence reads: CASSMTSFFGNTIYF.

By frequency, this clonotype is medium-sized (0.01 to 0.1%). The chain uses TRBV20-1 and TRBJ2-3; the D gene TCRdb calls, TRBD2, cannot be checked with no DNA. This CDR3 contains 13 residues. The germline V gene has CDR1 DFQATT and CDR2 SNEGSKA (reference sequence). This CDR3 is CSAGPTSPDTQYF.

The chain links TRBV7-9 to TRBJ1-6; TCRdb designates TRBD1, a call that cannot be tested without DNA. CDR3 length: 14 amino acids. The germline V gene has CDR1 SEHNR and CDR2 FQNEAQ (reference sequence). CDR3 loop: CASSSGQGVSPLHF.

The chain couples TRBV29-1 to TRBJ2-3; as DNA is missing, the TRBD2 call by TCRdb cannot be tested. Germline CDR1 SQVTM, CDR2 ANQGSEA. The CDR3 runs 15 residues. CDR3 region: CSVTLTSGGPDTQYF.

V and J are TRBV6-1 and TRBJ2-2; TCRdb's D call of TRBD1 is untestable without DNA. This CDR3 is 15 amino acids long. CDR1 is MNHNS, CDR2 SASEGT, per germline. Here the CDR3 reads CASSEGGGVTGELFF.

This chain uses TRBV6-1 with TRBJ2-3; the TCRdb call, TRBD1, lacks DNA for checking. The germline V gene encodes CDR1 MNHNS and CDR2 SASEGT. The CDR3 sequence is 15 residues long. The CDR3: CASSGQGARSDTQYF.

The CDR3 here is CSAKIDKSYGYTF. The gene calls are TRBV20-1 and TRBJ1-2. The length of the CDR3 is 13 residues. In germline, CDR1 is DFQATT, CDR2 SNEGSKA (reference sequence).